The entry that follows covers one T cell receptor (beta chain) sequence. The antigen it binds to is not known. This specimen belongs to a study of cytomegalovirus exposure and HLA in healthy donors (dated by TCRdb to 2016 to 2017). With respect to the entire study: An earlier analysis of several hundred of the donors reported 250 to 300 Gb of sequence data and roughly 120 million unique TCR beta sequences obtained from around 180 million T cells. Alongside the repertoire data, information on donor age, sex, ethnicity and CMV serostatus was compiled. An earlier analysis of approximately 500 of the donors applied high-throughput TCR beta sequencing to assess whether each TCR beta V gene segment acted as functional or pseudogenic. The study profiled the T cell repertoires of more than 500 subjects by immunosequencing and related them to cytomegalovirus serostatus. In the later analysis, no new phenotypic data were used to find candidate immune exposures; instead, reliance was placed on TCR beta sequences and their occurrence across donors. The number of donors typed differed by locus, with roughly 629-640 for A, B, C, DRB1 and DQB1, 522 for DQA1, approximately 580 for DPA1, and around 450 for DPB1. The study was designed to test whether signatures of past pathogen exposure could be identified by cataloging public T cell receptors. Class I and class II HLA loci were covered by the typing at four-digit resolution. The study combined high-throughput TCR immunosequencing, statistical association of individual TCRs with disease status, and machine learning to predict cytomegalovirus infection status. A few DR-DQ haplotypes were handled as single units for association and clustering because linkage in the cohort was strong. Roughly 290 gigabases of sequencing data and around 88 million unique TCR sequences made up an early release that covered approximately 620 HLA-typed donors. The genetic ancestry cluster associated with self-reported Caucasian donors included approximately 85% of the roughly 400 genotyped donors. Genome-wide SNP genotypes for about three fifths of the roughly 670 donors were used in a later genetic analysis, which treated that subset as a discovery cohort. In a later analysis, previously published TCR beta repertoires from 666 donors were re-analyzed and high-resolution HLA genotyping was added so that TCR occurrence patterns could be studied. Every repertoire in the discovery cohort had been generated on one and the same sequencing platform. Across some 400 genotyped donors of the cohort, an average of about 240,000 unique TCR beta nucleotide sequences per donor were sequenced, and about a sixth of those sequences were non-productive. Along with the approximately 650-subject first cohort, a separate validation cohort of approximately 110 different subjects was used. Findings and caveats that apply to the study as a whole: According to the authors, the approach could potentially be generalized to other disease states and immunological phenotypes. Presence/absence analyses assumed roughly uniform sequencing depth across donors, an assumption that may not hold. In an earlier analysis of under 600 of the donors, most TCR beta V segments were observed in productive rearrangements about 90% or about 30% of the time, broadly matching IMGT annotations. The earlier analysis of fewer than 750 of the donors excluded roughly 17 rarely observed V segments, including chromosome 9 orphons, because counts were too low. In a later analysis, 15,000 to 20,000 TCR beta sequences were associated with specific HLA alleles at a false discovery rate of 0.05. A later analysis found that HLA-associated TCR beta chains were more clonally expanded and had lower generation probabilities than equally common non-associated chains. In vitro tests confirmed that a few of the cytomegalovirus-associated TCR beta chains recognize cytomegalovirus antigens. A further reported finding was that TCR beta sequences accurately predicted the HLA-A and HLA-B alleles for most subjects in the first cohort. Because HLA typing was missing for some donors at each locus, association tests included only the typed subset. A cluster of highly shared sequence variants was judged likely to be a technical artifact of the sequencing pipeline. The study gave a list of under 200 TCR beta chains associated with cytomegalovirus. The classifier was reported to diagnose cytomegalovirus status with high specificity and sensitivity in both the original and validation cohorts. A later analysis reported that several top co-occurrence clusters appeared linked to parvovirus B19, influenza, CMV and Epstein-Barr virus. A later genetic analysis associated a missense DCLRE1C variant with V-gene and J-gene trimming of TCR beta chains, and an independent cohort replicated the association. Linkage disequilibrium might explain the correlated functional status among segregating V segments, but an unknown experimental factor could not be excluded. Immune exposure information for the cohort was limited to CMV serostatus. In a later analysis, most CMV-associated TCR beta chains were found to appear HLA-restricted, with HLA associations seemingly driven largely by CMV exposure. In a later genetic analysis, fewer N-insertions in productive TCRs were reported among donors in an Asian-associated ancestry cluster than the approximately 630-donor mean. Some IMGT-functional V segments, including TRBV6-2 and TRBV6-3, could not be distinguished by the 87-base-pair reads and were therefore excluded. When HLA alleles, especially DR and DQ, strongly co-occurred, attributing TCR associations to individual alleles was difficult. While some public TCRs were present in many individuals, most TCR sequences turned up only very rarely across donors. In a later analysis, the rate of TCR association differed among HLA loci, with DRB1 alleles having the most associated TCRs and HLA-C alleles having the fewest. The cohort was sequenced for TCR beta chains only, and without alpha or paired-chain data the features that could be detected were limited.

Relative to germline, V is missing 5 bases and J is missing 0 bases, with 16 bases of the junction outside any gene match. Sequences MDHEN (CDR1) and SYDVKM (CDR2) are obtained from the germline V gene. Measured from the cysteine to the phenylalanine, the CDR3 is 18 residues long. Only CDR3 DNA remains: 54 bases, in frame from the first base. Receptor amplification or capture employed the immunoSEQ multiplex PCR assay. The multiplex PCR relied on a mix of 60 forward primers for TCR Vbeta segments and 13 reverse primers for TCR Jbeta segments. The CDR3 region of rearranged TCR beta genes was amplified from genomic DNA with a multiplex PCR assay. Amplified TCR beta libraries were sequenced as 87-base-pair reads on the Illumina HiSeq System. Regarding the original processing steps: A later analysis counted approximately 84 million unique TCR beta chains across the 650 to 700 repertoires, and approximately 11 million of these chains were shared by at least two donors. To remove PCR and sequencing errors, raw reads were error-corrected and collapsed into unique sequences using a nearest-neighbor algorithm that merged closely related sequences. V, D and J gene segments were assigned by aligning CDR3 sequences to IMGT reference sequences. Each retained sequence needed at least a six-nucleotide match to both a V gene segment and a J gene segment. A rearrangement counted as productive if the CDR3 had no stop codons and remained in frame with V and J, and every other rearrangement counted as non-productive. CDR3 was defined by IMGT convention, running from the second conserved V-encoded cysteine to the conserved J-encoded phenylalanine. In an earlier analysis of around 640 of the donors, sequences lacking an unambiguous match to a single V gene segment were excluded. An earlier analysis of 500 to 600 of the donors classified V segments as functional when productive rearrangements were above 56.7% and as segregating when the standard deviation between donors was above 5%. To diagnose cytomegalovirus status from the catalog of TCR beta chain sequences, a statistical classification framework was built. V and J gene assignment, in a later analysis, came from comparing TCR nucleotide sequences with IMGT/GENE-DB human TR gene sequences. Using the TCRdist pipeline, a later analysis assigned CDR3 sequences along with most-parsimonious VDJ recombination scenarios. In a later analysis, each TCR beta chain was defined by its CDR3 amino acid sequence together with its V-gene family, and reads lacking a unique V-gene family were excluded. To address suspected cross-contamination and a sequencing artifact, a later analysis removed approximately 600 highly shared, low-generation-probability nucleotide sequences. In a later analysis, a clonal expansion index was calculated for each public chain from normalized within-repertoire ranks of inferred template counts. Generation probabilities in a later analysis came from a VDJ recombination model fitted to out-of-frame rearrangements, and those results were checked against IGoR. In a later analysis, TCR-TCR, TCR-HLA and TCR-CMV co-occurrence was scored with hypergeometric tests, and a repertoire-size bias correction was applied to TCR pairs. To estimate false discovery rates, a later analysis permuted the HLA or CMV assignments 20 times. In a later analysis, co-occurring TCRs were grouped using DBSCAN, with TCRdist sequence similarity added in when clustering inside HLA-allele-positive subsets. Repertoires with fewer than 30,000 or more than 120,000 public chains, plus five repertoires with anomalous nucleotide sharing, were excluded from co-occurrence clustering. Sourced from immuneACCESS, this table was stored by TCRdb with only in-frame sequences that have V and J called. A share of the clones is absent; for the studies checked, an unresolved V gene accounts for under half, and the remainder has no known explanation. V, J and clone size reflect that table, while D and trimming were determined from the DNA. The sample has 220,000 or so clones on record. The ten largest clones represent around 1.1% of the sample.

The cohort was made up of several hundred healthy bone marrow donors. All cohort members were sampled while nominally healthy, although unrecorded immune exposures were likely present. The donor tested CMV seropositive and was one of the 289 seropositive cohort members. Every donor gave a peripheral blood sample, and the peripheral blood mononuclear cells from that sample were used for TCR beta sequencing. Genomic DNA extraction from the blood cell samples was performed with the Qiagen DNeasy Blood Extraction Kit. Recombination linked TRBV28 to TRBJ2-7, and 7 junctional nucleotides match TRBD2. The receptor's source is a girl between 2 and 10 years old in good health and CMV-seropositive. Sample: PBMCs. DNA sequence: TGTGCCAGCAGTATTCCCAGGGCTAGCGGCACTTCCTCCTACGAGCAGTACTTC. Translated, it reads CASSIPRASGTSSYEQYF.